Sequencing of this T cell receptor beta chain was carried out in a study of shared clonotypes between healthy human individuals. Background on the study: A couple of women and a few men aged 18 to 49 made up the donors. Study results and caveats: Relative to their counterparts shared across all four donors, non-shared clonotypes exhibited diminished generation probabilities.

V was cut by 1 base and J by 4 bases, with 2 bases left in between. The germline V gene has CDR1 MNHNS and CDR2 SASEGT. The CDR3 consists of 12 residues. Details on this clone: Its target is unknown.

TCRdb keeps only in-frame clones here, not all; method: immunoSEQ multiplex PCR. The table shows more than 500,000 clones, with roughly 95% occurring only once. The gene calls are TRBV6-1 and TRBJ1-5; unclear D gene. The TCR originated in a woman in her twenties or thirties in good health. Input material: naive CD4+ T cells sorted from blood. Subset of the sample: CD45RA+ positively selected. CDR3: CASSEGNQPQHF. The CDR3 DNA follows: TGTGCCAGCAGTGAAGGGAATCAGCCCCAGCATTTT.